Sequencing of this T cell receptor beta chain was carried out in a study of T-cell reconstitution after alpha-beta-depleted transplantation in children. J was trimmed by 1 base and V by 10 bases; bases with no gene match: 4. The germline V gene encodes CDR1 ENHRY and CDR2 SYGVKD. This CDR3 is 13 amino acids long. Unique molecular identifiers were built into the TCRbeta library. TCRdb itself ran the PCR reads through MiXCR, one entry per CDR3 protein. The sample gives 480,000 or so distinct CDR3 sequences, more than 9% of which show up once; roughly 2% is in the top ten. V usage is TRBV10-3 and J usage is TRBJ2-3; TRBD1 matches at 8 bases. The TCR originated in a child aged 2 to 9 with inherited bone marrow failure, due to receive a stem cell transplant. The sequencing here drew on PBMCs, taken before TCRalphabeta/CD19-depleted stem cell transplant. The CDR3 region is CATRGPRTDTQYF. The CDR3 DNA is TGTGCCACCAGGGGGCCCCGCACAGATACGCAGTATTTT.